This T cell receptor (beta chain) comes out of a study of cytomegalovirus exposure and HLA in healthy donors. Primers included in the PCR were 60 Vbeta and 13 Jbeta primers. Data came from immunoSEQ multiplex PCR; TCRdb stores just in-frame clones and leaves some out. Of around 150,000 clones listed, about 80% were seen once; the top ten hold roughly 14%. Study findings and constraints: Among TCR sequences, most were rare, though some public TCRs appeared in many donors. For TCR beta chains, V- and J-gene trimming was later linked to a missense DCLRE1C variant. Indistinguishable V segments, including TRBV6-2 and TRBV6-3, were excluded.

The CDR3 has 19 residues. Germline CDR1 reads SGHVS; CDR2 reads FQNEAQ. V lost 2 bases and J lost 7, with 27 bases in between. About this clone itself: The target antigen is unknown.

The receptor comes from a woman aged 40 to 50 in good health and CMV-seronegative. The chain recombines TRBV7-8 with TRBJ2-1; a weak D match, TRBD2 (6 bases). The source material was PBMCs. This chain's CDR3 is CASSLFRETMENLSNEQFF. The CDR3 bases are TGTGCCAGCAGCTTATTCCGGGAGACCATGGAAAATTTGTCAAATGAGCAGTTCTTC.